The entry below gives a single T cell receptor (beta chain) sequence along with its context. The antigen is unknown. This CDR3 has 17 residues. Trimming cost V 7 bases and J 2 bases; bases outside gene matches: 12. The germline gives CDR1 SGHTA, CDR2 FQGTGA. The entry originates in a study of cytomegalovirus exposure and HLA in healthy donors. Whole-study context: Drawn from HLA-typed donors, around 85 million unique TCRs were held in an early data release.

Primers for the PCR totalled 60 Vbeta and 13 Jbeta. Assay used: immunoSEQ multiplex PCR; TCRdb lists only in-frame clones, some missing. The table shows tens of thousands of clones, with 65% to 70% occurring only once. Overall study findings and caveats: Solely CMV serostatus was available to characterize immune exposure. With high specificity and sensitivity, the classifier reportedly diagnosed cytomegalovirus status.

Sequencing was performed on PBMCs. The rearrangement joins TRBV7-3 to TRBJ2-2, with 8 bases identical to TRBD2. The receptor comes from a man in his forties in good health and CMV-seropositive. CDR3: CASNVGGAGVNTGELFF. CDR3 nucleotide sequence: TGTGCCAGCAACGTAGGGGGAGCGGGGGTCAACACCGGGGAGCTGTTTTTT.